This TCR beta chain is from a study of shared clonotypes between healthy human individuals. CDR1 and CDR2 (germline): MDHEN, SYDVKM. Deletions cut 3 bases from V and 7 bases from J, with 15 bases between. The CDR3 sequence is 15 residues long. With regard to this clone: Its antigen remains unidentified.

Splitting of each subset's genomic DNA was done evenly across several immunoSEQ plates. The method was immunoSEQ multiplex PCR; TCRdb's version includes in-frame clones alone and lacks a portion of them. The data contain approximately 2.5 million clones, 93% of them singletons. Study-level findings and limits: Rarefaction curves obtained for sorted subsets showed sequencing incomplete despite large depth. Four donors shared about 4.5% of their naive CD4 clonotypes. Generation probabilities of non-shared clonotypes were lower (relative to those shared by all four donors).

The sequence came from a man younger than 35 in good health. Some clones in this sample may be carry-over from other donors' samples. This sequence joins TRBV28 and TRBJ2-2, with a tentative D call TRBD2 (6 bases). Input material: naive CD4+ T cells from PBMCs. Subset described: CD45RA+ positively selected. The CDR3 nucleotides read TGTGCCAGCAGTTTGTCGACTCCCGGGAGCGGGGAGCTGTTTTTT. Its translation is CASSLSTPGSGELFF.